The 10 T cell receptor beta chains listed next were all sequenced from one sample in a study of response to subunit inactivated influenza vaccine. TCRdb processed the RT-PCR reads anew with MiXCR; each CDR3 protein has one entry. The sample has about 570,000 distinct CDR3 sequences, approximately 10% seen once. In addition, the sample was reused for a study of T cells expressing NK-cell markers. That work adds: TCR beta cDNA was generated via 5'RACE template switching incorporating UMIs.

The sample was PBMCs from blood, taken on the day of vaccination. The receptors stem from a man aged 45-65 years who received an inactivated influenza vaccine.

This clonotype occurred a few times. V gene TRBV6-2 or TRBV6-3 combines with J gene TRBJ2-2; 11 nucleotides match TRBD2. The CDR3 spans 15 residues. The V segment lost 7 bases and the J segment 1 base; nucleotides outside the gene matches: 2. CDR1 is MNHEY, CDR2 SVGEGT, per germline. CDR3 coding DNA: TGTGCCAGCAAACTAGCGGGGGTGAACACCGGGGAGCTGTTTTTT. As protein: CASKLAGVNTGELFF.

V usage is TRBV24-1 and J usage is TRBJ2-5; 7 bases line up with TRBD2. Germline V gives CDR1 KGHDR, CDR2 SFDVKD. The V gene end was trimmed by 7 bases and the J gene end by 2 bases; junction bases not matched to a gene: 9. The CDR3 totals 15 residues. CDR3 nucleotide sequence: TGTGCCACCAGCCCCTCAAGGCGGGAGCAAGAGACCCAGTACTTC. This codes for CATSPSRREQETQYF.

This clonotype has just a few counts. The rearrangement links TRBV4-3 to TRBJ1-3; a possible D gene is TRBD1 (5 bases). V lost 0 bases to trimming and J lost 4 bases, with 10 bases between them. CDR1 is LGHNA, CDR2 YSLEER, per germline. This CDR3 has 15 amino acids. The CDR3 loop is CASSQDRGVGNTIYF. CDR3 bases: TGCGCCAGCAGCCAAGATCGAGGGGTCGGAAACACCATATATTTT.

V gene TRBV5-6 combines with J gene TRBJ1-2, with 8 bases identical to TRBD1. The V and J ends lost 4 bases and 5 bases, in that order; junction bases with no gene match: 10. There are 15 residues in the CDR3. CDR1 and CDR2 from the germline V gene are SGHDT and YYEEEE. The CDR3, as DNA: TGTGCCAGCAGCGGTCGGGACAGGTCGACGTATGGCTACACCTTC. Translation gives CASSGRDRSTYGYTF.

This clonotype was observed at least ten times. The chain combines TRBV5-1 with TRBJ2-1, with TRBD1 identical over 9 bases. The CDR3 loop spans 16 amino acids. Germline V gene data show CDR1 as SGHRS and CDR2 as YFSETQ. The J segment lost 6 bases and the V segment lost 3 bases, leaving 10 bases of the junction unmatched. The CDR3, as DNA: TGCGCCAGCAGCTGGACTGACAGGGGGGTAGGCAATGAGCAGTTCTTC. Protein: CASSWTDRGVGNEQFF. The variable domain in full, with the rest retrieved from reference TRBV5-1 and TRBJ2-1, is KAGVTQTPRYLIKTRGQQVTLSCSPISGHRSVSWYQQTPGQGLQFLFEYFSETQRNKGNFPGRFSGRQFSNSRSEMNVSTLELGDSALYLCASSWTDRGVGNEQFFGPGTRLTVL.

CDR3: CASSVALGAQVHEQYF. The CDR3 region has the DNA TGTGCCAGCAGCGTAGCCTTGGGGGCGCAGGTACACGAGCAGTACTTC. The chain employs TRBV9 and TRBJ2-7; tentative D call: TRBD1 (6 bases). The V gene lost 0 bases and the J gene lost 5 bases, with 18 bases spanning the gap. The CDR3 has 16 residues. Per the germline V gene, CDR1 is SGDLS and CDR2 is YYNGEE. The complete variable domain, with remaining parts taken from reference TRBV9 and TRBJ2-7, reads DSGVTQTPKHLITATGQRVTLRCSPRSGDLSVYWYQQSLDQGLQFLIQYYNGEERAKGNILERFSAQQFPDLHSELNLSSLELGDSALYFCASSVALGAQVHEQYFGPGTRLTVT.

This clonotype was recorded many times. The gene calls are TRBV7-8 and TRBJ1-1; D is ambiguous. Trimming shortened V by 0 bases and J by 1 base, and 3 bases separated the two germline ends. Per the germline V gene, CDR1 is SGHVS and CDR2 is FQNEAQ. This CDR3 region has 13 residues. The CDR3 bases are TGTGCCAGCAGCTTAGCACCGAACACTGAAGCTTTCTTT. This codes for CASSLAPNTEAFF.

The chain carries TRBV5-1 and TRBJ2-7; maybe TRBD2 (5 bases). The CDR3 has 14 amino acids. V lost 4 bases and J 0 bases, leaving 11 bases between the germline ends. Germline V gene sequence: CDR1 SGHRS, CDR2 YFSETQ. CDR3 in DNA: TGCGCCAGCAGCACGAGGGTGAGCTCCTACGAGCAGTACTTC. Its translation: CASSTRVSSYEQYF.

This chain joins TRBV27 and TRBJ1-4; D gene uncertain. This CDR3 contains 13 residues. Trimming removed 0 bases from V and 5 bases from J, with 4 bases in between. Germline CDR1 MNHEY, CDR2 SMNVEV (reference sequence). For the CDR3, the DNA is TGTGCCAGCAGTTTATCCCGAAATGAAAAACTGTTTTTT. Its translation is CASSLSRNEKLFF.

The J gene is TRBJ2-1, the V gene TRBV20-1; TRBD2 matches at 9 bases. Germline V gene data show CDR1 as DFQATT and CDR2 as SNEGSKA (reference sequence). Trimming took 0 bases from V and 8 from J; bases not matched to a gene: 8. This CDR3 has 15 residues. The CDR3 reads CSARDLREGYDEQFF. The DNA of the CDR3 is TGCAGTGCTAGAGATTTGCGGGAGGGTTACGATGAGCAGTTCTTC.